The clone carrying this T cell receptor beta chain was picked up a small number of times. The record originates from a study of regulatory T cells in long-lasting Graves disease. Germline CDR1 MDHEN, CDR2 SYDVKM. This CDR3 has 14 residues. Trimming stripped 10 bases from V and 4 bases from J, with 18 bases between. With iRepertoire HTBI primers and Arm-PCR of CDR3 regions, TCR beta libraries were built. TCRdb analysed the multiplex PCR reads with MiXCR anew, one entry per CDR3 protein. The sample lists approximately 560,000 distinct CDR3 sequences; roughly 15% were seen once. This sample's time point: newly diagnosed GD, antithyroid drugs for less than 3 months. The TCR library used RNA extracted from PBMCs. These data also featured in a second study, about T cells in Graves' hyperthyroidism and ophthalmopathy.

The chain combines TRBV28 with TRBJ2-3; D gene unclear. This sample comprised peripheral blood mononuclear cells (PBMCs), obtained at new diagnosis, from a patient treated with antithyroid drugs. The receptor's source is a young man with Graves disease. Written as DNA, the CDR3 is TGTGCCACCTTCGACCCCACCGTCGCAGATACGCAGTATTTT. It encodes CATFDPTVADTQYF.